These 25 T cell receptor beta chains were all obtained from the same sample, sequenced in a study of T cell clonality in common variable immunodeficiency (dated by TCRdb to about 2015). What the research found in general, with its limitations: CVID TCRbeta sequences reportedly showed fewer deletions and N-nucleotide insertions and lacked highly modified clones with 13 or more V deletions.

The protocol used for the library was the immunoSEQ multiplex PCR assay. This is the immuneACCESS table as TCRdb keeps it, with only in-frame sequences that have V and J called. A part of the clones is gone; compared with another copy, unresolved V genes explain less than half, and the rest is unexplained. The table gives about 34,000 clones for this sample, with none occurring only once. The leading ten clones occupy about 27% of the sample. No antigen has been identified for these receptors. Sample: peripheral blood mononuclear cells. The receptors originated from a human donor with common variable immunodeficiency.

This clone was found a few times. The read stops 3 residues short of the end of the CDR3; the missing end is completed from the germline J gene. The chain combines TRBV6-1 with TRBJ1-3; D gene unclear. Trimming took off 0 bases at V and 3 bases at J, with 9 bases between the two ends. The CDR3 has 15 residues. CDR1 MNHNS and CDR2 SASEGT come from the germline V gene. The sequenced part of the CDR3 DNA is TGTGCCAGCAGTGAAGCGCGCGGGGTTGGAAACACC. This sequence encodes CASSEARGVGNT. The full CDR3 protein reads CASSEARGVGNTIYF.

This clone came up many times. Read coverage stops 3 residues before the CDR3 terminus; the germline J gene supplies the remainder. The J gene is TRBJ2-1, the V gene TRBV7-7, with TRBD2 matching over 10 bases. Germline V gives CDR1 SSHAT, CDR2 FNYEAQ (reference sequence). V was pared by 5 bases and J by 3 bases, with 7 bases of the junction left unmatched. The CDR3 spans 16 residues. The DNA read from the CDR3 is TGTGCCAGCAGCCCCCTAGCGGGAGAGCTCTACAATGAG. This translates into CASSPLAGELYNE. The entire CDR3 reads CASSPLAGELYNEQFF. The complete variable domain, with remaining parts taken from reference TRBV7-7 and TRBJ2-1, reads GAGVSQSPRYKVTKRGQDVTLRCDPISSHATLYWYQQALGQGPEFLTYFNYEAQPDKSGLPSDRFSAERPEGSISTLTIQRTEQRDSAMYRCASSPLAGELYNEQFFGPGTRLTVL.

On this clone itself: The CDR3 end falls 3 residues outside the read, so it is completed with the germline J gene. The chain couples TRBV30 to TRBJ1-5; 7 bases match TRBD1. CDR1 is GTSNPN and CDR2 is SVGIG in the germline V gene (reference sequence). The CDR3 totals 14 residues. Unmatched junction bases numbered 7, after V lost 4 bases and J lost 4 bases. The CDR3 DNA, read in part, is TGTGCCTGGAATGATCAGGGGGGAAATCAGCCC. It encodes CAWNDQGGNQP. The whole CDR3 region reads CAWNDQGGNQPQHF.

This clone was seen a few times. The CDR3 end falls 3 residues outside the read, so it is completed with the germline J gene. The chain links TRBV20-1 to TRBJ2-7; TRBD2 matches at 10 bases. In germline, CDR1 is DFQATT, CDR2 SNEGSKA (reference sequence). The CDR3 covers 16 residues. Trimming cost V 5 bases and J 2 bases; bases outside gene matches: 12. CDR3 loop: CSAWRTSGGPTYEQYF. The CDR3 bases that were read are TGCAGTGCTTGGCGGACTAGCGGAGGCCCCACCTACGAG.

Worth noting for this clone: The read finishes 3 residues shy of the CDR3 end, and the germline J gene is used to complete it. The genes are TRBV30 and TRBJ1-2; D perhaps matches TRBD1 (5 bases). Between the trimmed V and J ends, which lost 4 bases and 7 bases, there was a span of 10 bases. The CDR3 is 11 amino acids. From germline, CDR1 is GTSNPN and CDR2 SVGIG (reference sequence). The part of the CDR3 DNA that was read is TGTGCCTGGAATCAGGGCGGTGGC. It encodes CAWNQGGG. The entire CDR3 reads CAWNQGGGYTF.

Many counts were recorded for this clone. The read is 3 residues too short to cover the CDR3 end, so that end is filled in from the germline J gene. V gene TRBV10-3 combines with J gene TRBJ1-2; D is unresolved. Germline CDR1 ENHRY, CDR2 SYGVKD. Trimming left V 7 bases short and J 4 bases short, with 7 bases between. The CDR3 runs 11 residues. The CDR3 loop reads CAINAGYGYTF. Incomplete CDR3 DNA: TGTGCCATCAACGCGGGCTATGGC.

This clone has a count of ten or more. The DNA ends 3 residues before the CDR3 does, and the rest of the CDR3 is filled in from the germline J gene. The chain uses TRBV5-3 and TRBJ2-3, with D unresolved. TRBV5-3 is an ORF, and what it does is uncertain. V shed 2 bases and J shed 6 bases, with 19 bases lying between them. The CDR3 is 16 amino acids. The sequenced part of the CDR3 DNA is TGTGCCAGAAGCTTCGGCCCCGATGACAAGAGGGATACG. Protein: CARSFGPDDKRDT. The whole CDR3 sequence reads CARSFGPDDKRDTQYF.

For this clone: The read stops 3 residues short of the end of the CDR3; the missing end is completed from the germline J gene. The V and J genes are TRBV6-1 and TRBJ2-2, with D maybe TRBD2 (6 bases). The CDR3 extends over 14 amino acids. Trimming shortened V by 3 bases and J by 10 bases, and 15 bases separated the two germline ends. Germline CDR1 and CDR2: MNHNS and SASEGT. The CDR3 here is CASSETRGGVELFF. The covered CDR3 bases are TGTGCCAGCAGTGAGACTCGGGGAGGAGTGGAG.

This clone occurred a few times. The CDR3 end lies 3 residues beyond the end of the read and is filled in from the germline J gene. This sequence joins TRBV5-6 and TRBJ2-3; 12 nucleotides line up with TRBD1. Germline CDR1 and CDR2: SGHDT and YYEEEE. The V segment lost 3 bases and the J segment 3 bases; nucleotides outside the gene matches: 2. The CDR3 spans 15 residues. CDR3 DNA, as far as it was read: TGTGCCAGCAGCTGGGACAGGGGGCAGACAGATACG. Amino acid sequence: CASSWDRGQTDT. The full-length CDR3 reads as CASSWDRGQTDTQYF.

This clone was picked up a small number of times. The CDR3 is cut off 3 residues early in the read; its end comes from the germline J gene. The V gene is TRBV20-1, the J gene TRBJ2-1, with 11 positions matching TRBD2. The CDR3 runs 16 residues. V shed 2 bases and J 3 bases; nucleotides not matched to a gene: 6. Germline CDR1 DFQATT, CDR2 SNEGSKA (reference sequence). CDR3 region: CSARSLLAGGYNEQFF. The part of the CDR3 DNA that was read is TGCAGTGCTAGATCCCTCCTAGCGGGAGGCTACAATGAG.

This clone was detected ten times or more. The observed sequence ends 3 residues before the CDR3 terminus, with the missing tail filled in from the germline J gene. The rearrangement joins TRBV20-1 to TRBJ2-7; the D gene is possibly TRBD1 (6 bases). Germline assignment: CDR1 DFQATT and CDR2 SNEGSKA (reference sequence). The CDR3 runs 13 residues. Trimming left V 1 base short and J 3 bases short, with 10 bases between. CDR3 sequence reads: CSARGARGYEQYF. The DNA read from the CDR3 is TGCAGTGCTAGAGGTGCCAGGGGCTACGAG.

There are a few counts of this clone. The read is 3 residues too short to cover the CDR3 end, so that end is filled in from the germline J gene. The J gene is TRBJ2-1, the V gene TRBV7-2; D may be TRBD2 (6 bases). Trimming shortened V by 2 bases and J by 7 bases, and 15 bases separated the two germline ends. The CDR3 is made up of 15 amino acids. Looked up from germline, CDR1 is SGHTA and CDR2 is FQGNSA. CDR3 DNA, as far as it was read: TGTGCCAGCAGCTTATACGACGGGAGACAGAATGAG. Its protein product is CASSLYDGRQNE. The entire CDR3 protein is CASSLYDGRQNEQFF.

This clone came up a few times. A junction end diverges from the germline sequence, so it may reflect a read error. Coverage ceases 3 residues before the CDR3 finishes, and the germline J gene fills in the end. The J gene is TRBJ2-7, the V gene TRBV7-8; 12 bases fit TRBD2. The CDR3 sequence is 18 residues long. Germline V gene lookup returns CDR1 SGHVS and CDR2 FQNEAQ. CDR3 bases read: TGTGCCAACAGCCGGGGGGGTCTAGCGGGAGGGCTACCCTACGAG. Translation gives CANSRGGLAGGLPYE. The whole CDR3 sequence reads CANSRGGLAGGLPYEQYF.

This clone was seen only a few times. The DNA ends 3 residues before the CDR3 does, and the rest of the CDR3 is filled in from the germline J gene. The V call is TRBV7-8, the J call TRBJ1-2; TRBD1 might be the D (5 bases). CDR1 SGHVS and CDR2 FQNEAQ come from the germline V gene. The V end lost 1 base, the J end lost 4 bases, and 22 bases lay between the germline ends. This CDR3 is built from 18 residues. The DNA read from the CDR3 is TGTGCCAGCAGCTTAGTTTTTTCAGGGTCGCTCTTGACCTATGGC. Residues: CASSLVFSGSLLTYG. In full, the CDR3 reads CASSLVFSGSLLTYGYTF.

This clone was counted many times. The read is 3 residues too short to cover the CDR3 end, so that end is filled in from the germline J gene. J is TRBJ2-1 and V is TRBV24-1; 10 positions agree with TRBD2. The CDR3 is 15 amino acids. V was pared by 6 bases and J by 3 bases, with 4 bases of the junction left unmatched. CDR1 is KGHDR and CDR2 is SFDVKD in the germline V gene. The CDR3 bases that were read are TGTGCCACCAGTCAGCGGGAGGGCCTCTACAATGAG. It encodes CATSQREGLYNE. The entire CDR3 reads CATSQREGLYNEQFF.

Comments on this clone: The CDR3 end lies 3 residues beyond the end of the read and is filled in from the germline J gene. This chain links TRBV6-2 or TRBV6-3 with TRBJ2-1; 7 nucleotides agree with TRBD1. V shed 5 bases, J shed 4 bases, and the junction held 8 bases outside the gene matches. This CDR3 is built from 15 residues. Germline-derived CDR1 and CDR2 are MNHEY and SVGEGT. The DNA read from the CDR3 is TGTGCCAGCAGTCTGGACAGGATGATTTACAATGAG. Amino acids: CASSLDRMIYNE. The CDR3, in full, reads CASSLDRMIYNEQFF.

This clone occurred many times. The DNA ends 3 residues before the CDR3 does, and the rest of the CDR3 is filled in from the germline J gene. V is TRBV24-1 and J is TRBJ2-1; 7 bases align to TRBD1. The CDR3 runs to 12 residues. Germline CDR1 is KGHDR and CDR2 is SFDVKD. Losses at the gene ends were 6 bases for V and 9 bases for J; bases not matched to a gene: 4. The CDR3 sequence: CATSLTGLEQFF. The CDR3 bases that were read are TGTGCCACCAGTCTGACAGGGCTTGAG.

This clone was counted a few times. The CDR3 goes on 3 residues after the read ends, and that part is filled in from the germline J gene. The gene calls are TRBV11-2 and TRBJ1-1, with D unresolved. Germline CDR1 and CDR2: SGHAT and FQNNGV. This CDR3 region has 13 residues. V was pared by 2 bases and J by 6 bases, with 10 bases between. The CDR3 bases that were read are TGTGCCAGCAGCTTATCGGGTCCGGCTGAA. It yields the protein CASSLSGPAE. The complete CDR3 sequence is CASSLSGPAEAFF.

About this clone: The CDR3 is cut off 3 residues early in the read; its end comes from the germline J gene. The chain couples TRBV20-1 to TRBJ1-1; D is possibly TRBD1 (6 bases). V was cut by 5 bases and J by 3 bases, with 13 bases left in between. The CDR3 contains 13 residues. Germline CDR1 and CDR2: DFQATT and SNEGSKA (reference sequence). Incomplete CDR3 DNA: TGCAGTGCTCTACAGGGTGGGGACACTGAA. This sequence encodes CSALQGGDTE. The whole CDR3 protein reads CSALQGGDTEAFF.

On this clone: The read ends 3 residues before the CDR3 terminus; that terminus is restored from the germline J gene. This sequence joins TRBV10-3 and TRBJ2-1, with 7 bases fitting TRBD1. The V gene end was trimmed by 6 bases and the J gene end by 3 bases; junction bases not matched to a gene: 8. Germline-derived CDR1 and CDR2 are ENHRY and SYGVKD. This CDR3 is built from 15 residues. CDR3 amino acids: CAIRETGMGYNEQFF. The covered CDR3 bases are TGTGCCATCAGGGAGACAGGGATGGGCTACAATGAG.

The sample holds many counts of this clone. The CDR3 is cut off 3 residues early in the read; its end comes from the germline J gene. The chain employs TRBV20-1 and TRBJ2-6, with D unclear. Deletions cut 5 bases from V and 6 bases from J, with 5 bases between. Germline assignment: CDR1 DFQATT and CDR2 SNEGSKA (reference sequence). CDR3 length equals 11 residues. The CDR3 sequence is CSAQEANVLTF. The sequenced part of the CDR3 DNA is TGCAGTGCTCAGGAGGCCAACGTC.

This clone was found a few times. The read falls 3 residues short of the CDR3 end, and the missing part is taken from the germline J gene. V usage is TRBV5-1 and J usage is TRBJ2-7, with D perhaps matching TRBD2 (5 bases). The germline V gene encodes CDR1 SGHRS and CDR2 YFSETQ. This CDR3 region has 12 residues. Deletions cut 2 bases from V and 6 bases from J, with 9 bases between. The DNA read from the CDR3 is TGCGCCAGCAGCTTAACTAGTGGCGAG. Translating it yields CASSLTSGE. The complete CDR3 sequence is CASSLTSGEQYF.

This clone was picked up many times. Sequencing ends 3 residues short of the CDR3 end; the germline J gene provides the rest. The chain joins TRBV28 to TRBJ2-1; 9 nucleotides agree with TRBD1. Germline lookup yields CDR1 MDHEN and CDR2 SYDVKM. V lost 7 bases and J lost 6; bases outside the gene matches: 10. The CDR3 has 15 residues. Incomplete CDR3 DNA: TGTGCCAGCATTACCTTGGGACAGGGCACCAATGAG. Protein product: CASITLGQGTNE. The whole CDR3 sequence reads CASITLGQGTNEQFF.

This clone was recorded at least ten times. The CDR3 bases that were read are TGCGCCAGCAGCTTCGGGGAGAGTAATCAGCCC. This sequence encodes CASSFGESNQP. The full CDR3 is CASSFGESNQPQHF. V gene TRBV5-1 combines with J gene TRBJ1-5; the D is unclear. The CDR3 is cut off 3 residues early in the read; its end comes from the germline J gene. Germline lookup yields CDR1 SGHRS and CDR2 YFSETQ. CDR3 length: 14 residues. The V end was cut by 2 bases, the J end by 4 bases, with 10 bases between.

For this clone: The CDR3 goes on 3 residues after the read ends, and that part is filled in from the germline J gene. The chain is built from TRBV20-1 and TRBJ2-1; 13 positions agree with TRBD2. CDR3 length equals 17 residues. J was trimmed by 5 bases and V by 0 bases; bases with no gene match: 7. Germline V CDR1 and CDR2: DFQATT, SNEGSKA (reference sequence). CDR3 DNA (partial): TGCAGTGCTAGAGATCATCAGGGACTAGCGGGAAACAATGAG. Amino acid sequence: CSARDHQGLAGNNE. The whole CDR3 protein reads CSARDHQGLAGNNEQFF.